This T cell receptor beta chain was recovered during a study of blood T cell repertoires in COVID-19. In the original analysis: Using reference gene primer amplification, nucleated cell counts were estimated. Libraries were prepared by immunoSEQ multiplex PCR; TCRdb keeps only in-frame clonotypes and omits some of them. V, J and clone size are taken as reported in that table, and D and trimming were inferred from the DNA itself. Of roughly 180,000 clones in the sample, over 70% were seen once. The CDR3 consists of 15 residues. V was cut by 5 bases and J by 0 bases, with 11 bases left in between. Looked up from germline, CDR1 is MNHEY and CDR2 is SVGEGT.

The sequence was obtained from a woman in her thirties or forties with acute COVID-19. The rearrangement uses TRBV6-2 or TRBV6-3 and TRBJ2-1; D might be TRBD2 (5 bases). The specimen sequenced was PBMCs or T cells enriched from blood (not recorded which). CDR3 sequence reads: CASSRAETSYNEQFF. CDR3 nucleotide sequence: TGTGCCAGCAGTCGAGCGGAAACCTCCTACAATGAGCAGTTCTTC.